The source of this T cell receptor (beta chain) is a study of CD8 T cells in Susac syndrome. This CDR3 contains 15 residues. Germline trimming cut 3 bases from V and 0 bases from J; bases unmatched to any gene: 3. CDR1 is KGHDR, CDR2 SFDVKD, per germline. Random hexamers were used to reverse transcribe 0.5 to 1 ug of RNA. TCRdb re-called the immunoSEQ multiplex PCR reads through MiXCR, storing one row per CDR3 protein. The profile shows some 300,000 distinct CDR3 sequences, roughly 85% of them singletons. The sample was CD8+ T cells from PBMCs. The sequence came from a human donor with multiple sclerosis. This chain connects TRBV24-1 to TRBJ2-7, with TRBD2 matching over 8 bases. This CDR3 reads CATSDSGSSSYEQYF. CDR3 DNA: TGTGCCACCAGTGATAGCGGGAGTTCCTCCTACGAGCAGTACTTC.